These 15 T cell receptor beta chains share one sample of origin, sequenced in a study of T-cell memory formation after mild COVID-19. TCRdb recomputed calls from the 5' RACE reads with MiXCR, one row per CDR3 protein. Of about 180,000 distinct CDR3 sequences in the sample, less than 20% were seen once. Input material: PBMCs or a T cell subset sorted from them (not recorded which). The receptors shown here come from a man aged 18 to 30 who had mild COVID-19 (a few samples of this study predate the infection). Cell type and time point are not known.

This clonotype was counted only a few times. The chain joins TRBV4-1 to TRBJ1-2; D call uncertain. V shed 1 base and J shed 2 bases, with 5 bases lying between them. This CDR3 region has 13 residues. CDR1 and CDR2 from the germline V gene are MGHRA and YSYEKL. The CDR3 region has the DNA TGCGCCAGCAGCCAAGCCACAAACTATGGCTACACCTTC. Residues: CASSQATNYGYTF.

The chain combines TRBV5-6 with TRBJ2-5; D could derive from TRBD1 or TRBD2 (5 bases each). The CDR3 has 14 residues. Trimming stripped 4 bases from V and 5 bases from J, with 15 bases between. Per the germline V gene, CDR1 is SGHDT and CDR2 is YYEEEE. Here the CDR3 DNA reads TGTGCCAGCAGCCCCGGGGCCCTCGGGGAGACCCAGTACTTC. Translated: CASSPGALGETQYF.

V gene TRBV6-6 combines with J gene TRBJ2-7; D possibly corresponds to TRBD1 (6 bases). Germline V gene lookup returns CDR1 MNHNY and CDR2 SVGAGI (reference sequence). The V end was cut by 0 bases, the J end by 7 bases, with 13 bases between. CDR3 length: 14 residues. The CDR3 loop reads CASSYSRGSGEQYV. The CDR3 region has the DNA TGTGCCAGCAGTTACTCCAGGGGTTCTGGTGAGCAGTACGTC.

The CDR3 nucleotides are TGCGCCAGCTCTGGGAGAACGACAGGCCGCACAGATACGCAGTATTTT. Encoded protein: CASSGRTTGRTDTQYF. The rearrangement links TRBV5-1 to TRBJ2-3; TRBD1 is a possible D gene (6 bases). The germline gives CDR1 SGHRS, CDR2 YFSETQ. CDR3 size: 16 residues. Trimming left V 7 bases short and J 1 base short, with 19 bases between.

This clonotype occurred once. The chain has TRBV11-2 and TRBJ2-7, with D perhaps assigned TRBD1 or TRBD2 (5 bases each). The length of the CDR3 is 14 residues. Germline loops: CDR1 SGHAT, CDR2 FQNNGV. Trimming took 5 bases from V and 7 from J, leaving 18 bases between them. CDR3 sequence: CASSPIGTIREQYF. As DNA, the CDR3 is TGTGCCAGCAGCCCTATCGGGACCATAAGGGAGCAGTACTTC.

The rearrangement joins TRBV7-3 to TRBJ1-1; 8 bases agree with TRBD1. The CDR3 length is 15 residues. The J segment lost 1 base and the V segment lost 4 bases, leaving 5 bases of the junction unmatched. In germline, CDR1 is SGHTA, CDR2 FQGTGA. CDR3 residues: CASSSQQGENTEAFF. The CDR3 region has the DNA TGTGCCAGCAGCTCCCAACAGGGGGAGAACACTGAAGCTTTCTTT.

The chain combines TRBV7-8 with TRBJ2-2; 9 nucleotides agree with TRBD1. Germline CDR1 and CDR2: SGHVS and FQNEAQ. The trim removed 3 bases at V and 5 bases at J, leaving 16 bases unmatched. The length of the CDR3 is 19 residues. CDR3 region: CASSFTGQGLASRTGELFF. CDR3 nucleotides: TGTGCCAGCAGCTTCACGGGACAGGGTCTTGCCTCACGGACCGGGGAGCTGTTTTTT.

This clonotype has just a few counts. This sequence joins TRBV12-3 or TRBV12-4 and TRBJ2-3; TRBD1 aligns across 8 bases. The CDR3 has 16 residues. The junction had 8 bases not matched to a gene; V was cut back by 4 bases and J by 2 bases. This CDR3 is CASSSHRGSYTDTQYF. CDR3 nucleotides: TGTGCCAGCAGTTCTCACAGGGGGAGCTACACAGATACGCAGTATTTT.

This clonotype turned up a few times. V usage is TRBV4-3 and J usage is TRBJ2-3; TRBD2 matches 9 bases. The V gene's germline CDR1 is LGHNA and CDR2 YSLEER. The V and J ends lost 1 base and 5 bases, in that order; junction bases with no gene match: 10. The CDR3 length is 17 residues. The DNA of the CDR3 is TGCGCCAGCAGCCAAGGGGACGGCGGGGGGGCCATAGATACGCAGTATTTT. The encoded protein is CASSQGDGGGAIDTQYF.

This clonotype was seen a few times. The chain carries TRBV7-2 and TRBJ1-6; D ambiguous. V shed 6 bases and J shed 7 bases, with 10 bases lying between them. The CDR3 is 13 residues long. CDR1 and CDR2 (germline): SGHTA, FQGNSA. The CDR3 nucleotides read TGTGCCAGCAGTTCTGACTGGAATTCACCCCTCCACTTT. As protein: CASSSDWNSPLHF.

The chain combines TRBV7-2 with TRBJ2-5; TRBD2 matches at 8 bases. The CDR3 contains 16 residues. The germline CDR1 and CDR2 sequences are SGHTA and FQGNSA. Unmatched junction bases numbered 11, after V lost 1 base and J lost 7 bases. This CDR3 reads CASSLGAGGPGRTQYF. The DNA for the CDR3 is TGTGCCAGCAGCTTAGGCGCGGGGGGCCCCGGTAGGACCCAGTACTTC.

The rearrangement joins TRBV29-1 to TRBJ1-1; 7 bases match TRBD1. V dropped 4 bases and J dropped 1; count of bases not matched to a gene: 3. The CDR3 has 13 amino acids. CDR1 is SQVTM, CDR2 ANQGSEA, per germline. The CDR3 sequence is CSVGGQPNTEAFF. The CDR3, as DNA: TGCAGCGTTGGGGGACAGCCGAACACTGAAGCTTTCTTT.

The gene calls are TRBV7-3 and TRBJ1-2; 9 bases are a match to TRBD1. Germline V gene lookup returns CDR1 SGHTA and CDR2 FQGTGA. Unmatched junction bases numbered 10, after V lost 2 bases and J lost 6 bases. The CDR3 totals 16 residues. The DNA for the CDR3 is TGTGCCAGCAGCTTATCCGGGACAGGGTTAAAAAATGGCTACACCTTC. It translates to CASSLSGTGLKNGYTF. The whole variable domain, remainder taken from reference TRBV7-3 and TRBJ1-2, is GAGVSQTPSNKVTEKGKYVELRCDPISGHTALYWYRQSLGQGPEFLIYFQGTGAADDSGLPNDRFFAVRPEGSVSTLKIQRTERGDSAVYLCASSLSGTGLKNGYTFGSGTRLTVV.

The CDR3 sequence: CASSLVRAGDEQFF. The CDR3 DNA sequence: TGTGCCAGCAGCTTAGTTAGGGCGGGGGATGAGCAGTTCTTC. The chain combines TRBV7-2 with TRBJ2-1; the match to TRBD2 covers 7 bases. This CDR3 contains 14 residues. After removal of 1 base from V and 8 bases from J, the junction contained 5 bases not matched to a gene. CDR1 SGHTA and CDR2 FQGNSA come from the germline V gene. Combining the CDR3 with reference TRBV7-2 and TRBJ2-1 gives the whole variable domain GAGVSQSPSNKVTEKGKDVELRCDPISGHTALYWYRQSLGQGLEFLIYFQGNSAPDKSGLPSDRFSAERTGGSVSTLTIQRTQQEDSAVYLCASSLVRAGDEQFFGPGTRLTVL.

The chain has TRBV11-2 and TRBJ1-1, with a possible D match to TRBD1 (5 bases). The CDR3 has 16 amino acids. The V gene's germline CDR1 is SGHAT and CDR2 FQNNGV. V was pared by 1 base and J by 1 base, with 13 bases between. The CDR3 loop is CASSLVWSQGNTEAFF. The CDR3 coding sequence is TGTGCCAGCAGCTTAGTGTGGAGCCAGGGGAACACTGAAGCTTTCTTT.